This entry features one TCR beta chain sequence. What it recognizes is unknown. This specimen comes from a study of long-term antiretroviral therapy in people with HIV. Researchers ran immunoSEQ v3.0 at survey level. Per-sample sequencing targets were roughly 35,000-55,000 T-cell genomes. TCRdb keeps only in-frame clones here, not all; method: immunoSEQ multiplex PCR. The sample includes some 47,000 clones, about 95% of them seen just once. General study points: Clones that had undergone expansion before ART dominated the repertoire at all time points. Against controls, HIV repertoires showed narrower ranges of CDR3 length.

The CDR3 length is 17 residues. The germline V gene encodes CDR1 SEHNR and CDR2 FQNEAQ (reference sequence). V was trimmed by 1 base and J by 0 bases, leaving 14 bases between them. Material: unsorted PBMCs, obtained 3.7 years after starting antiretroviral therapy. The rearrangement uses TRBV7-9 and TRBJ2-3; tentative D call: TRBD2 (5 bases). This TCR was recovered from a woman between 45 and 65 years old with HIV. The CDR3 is CASSLVSSQRSTDTQYF. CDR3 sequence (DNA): TGTGCCAGCAGCTTAGTGTCTTCTCAGCGGAGCACAGATACGCAGTATTTT.